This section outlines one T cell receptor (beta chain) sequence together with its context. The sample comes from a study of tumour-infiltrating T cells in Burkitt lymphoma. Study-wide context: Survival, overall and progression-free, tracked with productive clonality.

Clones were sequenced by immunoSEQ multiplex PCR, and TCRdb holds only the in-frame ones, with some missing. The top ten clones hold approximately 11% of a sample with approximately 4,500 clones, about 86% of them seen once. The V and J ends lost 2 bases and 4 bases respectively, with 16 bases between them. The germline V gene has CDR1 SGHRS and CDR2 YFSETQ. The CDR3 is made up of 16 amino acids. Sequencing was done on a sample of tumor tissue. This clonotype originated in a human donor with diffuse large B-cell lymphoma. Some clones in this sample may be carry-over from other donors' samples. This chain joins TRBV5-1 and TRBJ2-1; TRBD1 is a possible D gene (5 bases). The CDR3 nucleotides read TGCGCCAGCAGCTTCGCCGTGGGGCTTATGTACAATGAGCAGTTCTTC. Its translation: CASSFAVGLMYNEQFF.